This entry lists 20 T cell receptor beta chains sequenced from one sample in a study of shared clonotypes between healthy human individuals (dated by TCRdb to 2018 to 2021). To prepare the library, the immunoSEQ multiplex PCR assay was applied. Here the immuneACCESS table is served through TCRdb, limited to in-frame sequences with V and J called. Missing clones are a known gap in these copies; in checked studies unresolved V genes cover under half, and the rest lacks a known reason. This sample is represented by approximately 2,300,000 clones; under 95% of them were singletons. The ten largest clones represent around 0.35% of the sample. Input material: naive CD4+ T cells from PBMCs. Reading the label with the study, this specimen's cell subset or site is: CD45RA+ positively selected. Receptor source: a man between 18 and 29 years old in good health. Some clones in this sample may be carry-over from other donors' samples.

This chain connects TRBV5-4 to TRBJ2-1, with TRBD2 as a possible D gene (6 bases). The CDR3 totals 15 residues. Per germline, CDR1 SGHNT and CDR2 YYREEE (reference sequence). V lost 4 bases and J lost 6, with 17 bases in between. CDR3 residues: CASSNSGAKTNEQFF. CDR3 bases: TGTGCCAGCAGCAATAGCGGAGCCAAGACCAATGAGCAGTTCTTC.

This chain connects TRBV27 to TRBJ2-7; 8 nucleotides match TRBD1. With V trimmed by 0 bases and J by 2 bases, 3 bases remained unmatched. CDR3 length equals 15 residues. The germline gives CDR1 MNHEY, CDR2 SMNVEV (reference sequence). The CDR3 nucleotides read TGTGCCAGCAGTTTATCGTGGGACAGGACCTACGAGCAGTACTTC. Translating it yields CASSLSWDRTYEQYF.

The V call is TRBV2, the J call TRBJ1-2; 8 bases match TRBD1. The ends lost 6 bases at V and 8 bases at J; junction bases unmatched: 11. Germline V CDR1 and CDR2: SNHLY, FYNNEI. This CDR3 region has 14 residues. The chain's CDR3 is CASSARTGSGGYTF. CDR3 bases: TGTGCCAGCAGCGCCCGGACAGGGTCCGGGGGCTACACCTTC. The complete variable domain, with remaining parts taken from reference TRBV2 and TRBJ1-2, reads EPEVTQTPSHQVTQMGQEVILRCVPISNHLYFYWYRQILGQKVEFLVSFYNNEISEKSEIFDDQFSVERPDGSNFTLKIRSTKLEDSAMYFCASSARTGSGGYTFGSGTRLTVV.

The chain carries TRBV7-9 and TRBJ2-7; the match to TRBD1 covers 8 bases. Trimming at V came to 3 bases and at J to 5 bases, leaving 15 bases not matched to a gene. The CDR3 consists of 17 residues. Germline loops: CDR1 SEHNR, CDR2 FQNEAQ (reference sequence). CDR3 nucleotide sequence: TGTGCCAGCAGCTTGGGACAGGTCCCGGCGGGTGCTCACGAGCAGTACTTC. This translates into CASSLGQVPAGAHEQYF.

The CDR3 DNA sequence: TGCAGCGTTGTATTTAACACCGGGGAGCTGTTTTTT. Protein sequence: CSVVFNTGELFF. This chain links TRBV29-1 with TRBJ2-2; no definite D call. This CDR3 has 12 amino acids. Trimming shortened V by 4 bases and J by 2 bases, and 5 bases separated the two germline ends. Germline V gene data show CDR1 as SQVTM and CDR2 as ANQGSEA.

A single count supports this clone. This chain joins TRBV19 and TRBJ2-7, with 7 bases aligning to TRBD1. This CDR3 is built from 14 residues. With 4 bases clipped from V and 4 bases from J, the junction kept 7 bases outside the gene matches. CDR1 LNHDA and CDR2 SQIVND come from the germline V gene (reference sequence). CDR3 residues: CASSKTGQNYEQYF. The CDR3 DNA follows: TGTGCCAGTAGTAAAACGGGACAGAATTACGAGCAGTACTTC.

This chain joins TRBV6-5 and TRBJ1-5; unclear D gene. This CDR3 has 13 residues. Germline values: CDR1 MNHEY, CDR2 SVGAGI. With 5 bases removed from V and 4 bases from J, the gap between germline ends came to 9 bases. CDR3 sequence reads: CASSPQLNQPQHF. DNA for the CDR3: TGTGCCAGCAGTCCACAGCTAAATCAGCCCCAGCATTTT.

The chain links TRBV29-1 to TRBJ1-3; D is unclear. The CDR3 loop spans 11 amino acids. V was pared by 6 bases and J by 8 bases, with 11 bases between. Germline V lookup: CDR1 SQVTM, CDR2 ANQGSEA. The CDR3 loop reads CSVGRADTIYF. The CDR3 region has the DNA TGCAGCGTCGGGAGGGCAGACACCATATATTTT.

This clone appeared a single time. The chain carries TRBV5-1 and TRBJ2-1, with D possibly being TRBD1 (5 bases). CDR1 and CDR2 (germline): SGHRS, YFSETQ. The V and J ends lost 4 bases and 7 bases respectively, with 21 bases between them. The CDR3 totals 16 residues. The chain's CDR3 is CASSGIQVIGTNEQFF. The CDR3 nucleotides read TGCGCCAGCAGCGGGATACAGGTAATTGGTACGAATGAGCAGTTCTTC.

This clone was counted a single time. The chain joins TRBV5-1 to TRBJ2-7; no clear D gene. This CDR3 has 13 amino acids. Germline V gives CDR1 SGHRS, CDR2 YFSETQ. The germline V and J ends were trimmed by 2 bases and 4 bases, with 10 bases remaining between them. CDR3 sequence: CASSFDVGYEQYF. In DNA, the CDR3 is TGCGCCAGCAGCTTTGACGTAGGGTACGAGCAGTACTTC.

The chain is built from TRBV9 and TRBJ1-4; 9 nucleotides align to TRBD1. Germline assignment: CDR1 SGDLS and CDR2 YYNGEE. The CDR3 extends over 16 amino acids. V lost 0 bases and J lost 8; bases outside the gene matches: 8. CDR3 protein: CASSVGLGTGNEKLFF. As DNA, the CDR3 is TGTGCCAGCAGCGTAGGGCTAGGGACAGGGAACGAAAAACTGTTTTTT.

This chain connects TRBV5-1 to TRBJ2-6, with D uncertain. The germline gives CDR1 SGHRS, CDR2 YFSETQ. V was pared by 5 bases and J by 8 bases, with 11 bases between. The CDR3 runs 13 residues. This chain's CDR3 is CASSTVPTNVLTF. CDR3 in DNA: TGCGCCAGCAGTACTGTTCCGACCAACGTCCTGACTTTC.

V gene TRBV11-1 combines with J gene TRBJ2-5, with 8 bases matching TRBD2. Germline V gives CDR1 SGHAT, CDR2 FQDESV (reference sequence). This CDR3 region has 14 residues. V lost 4 bases and J lost 4; bases outside the gene matches: 5. The CDR3, as DNA: TGTGCCAGCAGCTCCCCGCGGGAGGTAGAGACCCAGTACTTC. It encodes CASSSPREVETQYF.

The chain is built from TRBV5-8 and TRBJ1-2; D ambiguous. Germline V gives CDR1 SGHTS, CDR2 YDEGEE. Trimming took 6 bases from V and 0 from J, leaving 15 bases between them. CDR3 size: 15 residues. DNA for the CDR3: TGTGCCAGCACGCCGCGGAGCCTCGCTAACTATGGCTACACCTTC. Translated: CASTPRSLANYGYTF.

The chain is built from TRBV29-1 and TRBJ1-1; 9 nucleotides line up with TRBD1. CDR3 size: 14 residues. V was pared by 2 bases and J by 4 bases, with 5 bases of the junction left unmatched. Germline CDR1 reads SQVTM; CDR2 reads ANQGSEA. This chain's CDR3 is CSVERQGEGTEAFF. The CDR3 DNA follows: TGCAGCGTTGAAAGACAGGGGGAGGGCACTGAAGCTTTCTTT.

The J gene is TRBJ2-1, the V gene TRBV5-1; D is tentatively TRBD1 or TRBD2 (5 bases each). The V gene's germline CDR1 is SGHRS and CDR2 YFSETQ. V gave up 0 bases and J gave up 9 bases, with 16 bases separating them. The CDR3 sequence is 15 residues long. CDR3 sequence: CASSLDVGGLGEQFF. CDR3 in DNA: TGCGCCAGCAGCTTGGACGTTGGGGGTCTGGGTGAGCAGTTCTTC.

V gene TRBV2 combines with J gene TRBJ2-2; 8 bases map to TRBD1. V gave up 6 bases and J gave up 3 bases; unmatched junction bases: 3. This CDR3 has 14 residues. Germline CDR1 is SNHLY and CDR2 is FYNNEI. CDR3 nucleotide sequence: TGTGCCAGCAGGGACAGGGTTGACACCGGGGAGCTGTTTTTT. Protein product: CASRDRVDTGELFF.

This chain connects TRBV19 to TRBJ1-2; possible D gene TRBD1, 5 bases. The length of the CDR3 is 14 residues. With 7 bases removed from V and 5 bases from J, the gap between germline ends came to 17 bases. Per the germline V gene, CDR1 is LNHDA and CDR2 is SQIVND (reference sequence). CDR3 amino acids: CASNVGGASYGYTF. In nucleotides, the CDR3 is TGTGCCAGTAATGTTGGGGGAGCAAGTTATGGCTACACCTTC.

The chain couples TRBV27 to TRBJ1-1; D gene uncertain. Trimming took 5 bases from V and 4 from J, leaving 11 bases between them. This CDR3 region has 13 residues. The germline gives CDR1 MNHEY, CDR2 SMNVEV (reference sequence). CDR3 sequence: CASSARTSTEAFF. The CDR3 bases are TGTGCCAGCAGTGCGAGGACCTCCACTGAAGCTTTCTTT.

The rearrangement uses TRBV7-3 and TRBJ2-1, with 8 bases aligning to TRBD2. With 5 bases clipped from V and 4 bases from J, the junction kept 7 bases outside the gene matches. This CDR3 spans 15 amino acids. The germline V gene encodes CDR1 SGHTA and CDR2 FQGTGA. The CDR3: CASSPSASGYNEQFF. The DNA of the CDR3 is TGTGCCAGCAGCCCCTCTGCTAGCGGGTACAATGAGCAGTTCTTC.